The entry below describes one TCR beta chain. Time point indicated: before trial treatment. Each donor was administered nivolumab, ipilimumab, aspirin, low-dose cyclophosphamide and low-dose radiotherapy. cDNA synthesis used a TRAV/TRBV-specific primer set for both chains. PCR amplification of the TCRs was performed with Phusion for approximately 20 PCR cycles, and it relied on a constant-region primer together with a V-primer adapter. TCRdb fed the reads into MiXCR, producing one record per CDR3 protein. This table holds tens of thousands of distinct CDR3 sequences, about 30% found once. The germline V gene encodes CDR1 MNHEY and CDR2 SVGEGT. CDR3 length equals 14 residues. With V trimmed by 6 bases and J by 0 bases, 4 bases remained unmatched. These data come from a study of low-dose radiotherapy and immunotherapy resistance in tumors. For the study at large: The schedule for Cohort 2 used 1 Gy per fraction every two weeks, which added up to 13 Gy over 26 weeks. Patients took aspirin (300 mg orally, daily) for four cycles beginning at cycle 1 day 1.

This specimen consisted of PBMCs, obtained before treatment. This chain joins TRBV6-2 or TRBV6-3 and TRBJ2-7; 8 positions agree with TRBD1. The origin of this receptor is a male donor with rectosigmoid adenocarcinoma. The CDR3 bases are TGTGCCAGCAGACCCAGGGGGCCCTCCTACGAGCAGTACTTC. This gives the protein CASRPRGPSYEQYF.